The 29 T cell receptor beta chains in this list originate from one sample, sequenced in a study of blood T cell repertoires in COVID-19. The assay was immunoSEQ multiplex PCR, and TCRdb's table has in-frame clones only and misses some. The table lists tens of thousands of clones, 82% of them singletons. The sequencing input was peripheral blood. The receptors shown here come from a woman aged 55-69 years with acute or convalescent COVID-19.

The CDR3 protein is CASSVATTSGSETQYF. For the CDR3, the DNA is TGTGCCAGCAGCGTAGCTACGACTAGCGGGAGTGAGACCCAGTACTTC. J is TRBJ2-5 and V is TRBV9, with TRBD2 identical over 12 bases. The length of the CDR3 is 16 residues. Germline V gives CDR1 SGDLS, CDR2 YYNGEE. V dropped 0 bases and J dropped 5; count of bases not matched to a gene: 5.

This clone has just one count. The chain recombines TRBV28 with TRBJ1-3; no clear D gene. Germline V CDR1 and CDR2: MDHEN, SYDVKM. The CDR3 contains 14 residues. The germline V and J ends were trimmed by 8 bases and 0 bases, with 11 bases remaining between them. CDR3 loop: CASRRPSSGNTIYF. For the CDR3, the DNA is TGTGCCAGCCGCAGGCCAAGCTCTGGAAACACCATATATTTT.

The chain uses TRBV5-3 and TRBJ2-2; D may be TRBD2 (5 bases). TRBV5-3 is labeled an ORF, and its function is uncertain. This CDR3 region has 13 residues. The V gene lost 4 bases and the J gene lost 7 bases, with 11 bases spanning the gap. This CDR3 reads CARSLSGGGELFF. Here the CDR3 DNA reads TGTGCCAGAAGCCTCTCCGGAGGCGGGGAGCTGTTTTTT.

The sample holds a few counts of this clone. The gene calls are TRBV4-1 and TRBJ1-4; 7 bases agree with TRBD1. The V segment lost 5 bases and the J segment 3 bases; nucleotides outside the gene matches: 6. The CDR3 runs 15 residues. CDR1 is MGHRA and CDR2 is YSYEKL in the germline V gene. In DNA, the CDR3 is TGCGCCAGCAGCTCCGGACAGGCGGCTAATGAAAAACTGTTTTTT. Its translation is CASSSGQAANEKLFF.

The chain combines TRBV27 with TRBJ1-1; TRBD1 matches at 11 bases. Trimming cost V 5 bases and J 4 bases; bases outside gene matches: 6. This CDR3 is built from 15 residues. Germline lookup yields CDR1 MNHEY and CDR2 SMNVEV (reference sequence). CDR3 sequence (DNA): TGTGCCAGCAGTGCAAGAGGGACAGGGGGCACTGAAGCTTTCTTT. Translation: CASSARGTGGTEAFF.

This clone has a handful of counts. Other DNA sequences in this sample translate to the same CDR3. This sequence joins TRBV29-1 and TRBJ1-1, with 7 bases matching TRBD1. The V gene's germline CDR1 is SQVTM and CDR2 ANQGSEA. The CDR3 is 14 amino acids. The J segment lost 4 bases and the V segment lost 3 bases, leaving 8 bases of the junction unmatched. CDR3 residues: CSVDRGQRGTEAFF. The DNA of the CDR3 is TGCAGCGTTGATAGGGGGCAAAGGGGCACTGAAGCTTTCTTT.

The J gene is TRBJ1-5, the V gene TRBV7-2; 7 bases align to TRBD1. CDR1 SGHTA and CDR2 FQGNSA come from the germline V gene. V lost 5 bases and J lost 1; bases outside the gene matches: 5. CDR3 length: 15 amino acids. This CDR3 is CASSLTGFSNQPQHF. In nucleotides, the CDR3 is TGTGCCAGCAGCCTGACAGGGTTCAGCAATCAGCCCCAGCATTTT.

The chain combines TRBV29-1 with TRBJ2-7, with 8 bases identical to TRBD1. Germline CDR1 and CDR2: SQVTM and ANQGSEA. CDR3 size: 14 residues. J was trimmed by 1 base and V by 6 bases; bases with no gene match: 8. CDR3 sequence: CSVEPGQGSYEQYF. CDR3 DNA: TGCAGCGTAGAGCCTGGACAGGGTTCCTACGAGCAGTACTTC.

The V gene is TRBV18, the J gene TRBJ1-2; no reliable D call. The CDR3 loop spans 13 amino acids. With 2 bases removed from V and 5 bases from J, the gap between germline ends came to 9 bases. Germline V gene lookup returns CDR1 KGHSH and CDR2 LQKENI. CDR3 sequence: CASSPAQDYGYTF. The CDR3 bases are TGTGCCAGCTCACCAGCCCAGGATTATGGCTACACCTTC.

J is TRBJ1-6 and V is TRBV19; weak D call: TRBD1 (6 bases). Germline V gene data show CDR1 as LNHDA and CDR2 as SQIVND (reference sequence). With 5 bases removed from V and 0 bases from J, the gap between germline ends came to 8 bases. CDR3 size: 15 residues. The CDR3: CASSGGRSYNSPLHF. CDR3 in DNA: TGTGCCAGTAGTGGGGGCCGCTCCTATAATTCACCCCTCCACTTT. The full variable domain, completed using reference TRBV19 and TRBJ1-6, is DGGITQSPKYLFRKEGQNVTLSCEQNLNHDAMYWYRQDPGQGLRLIYYSQIVNDFQKGDIAEGYSVSREKKESFPLTVTSAQKNPTAFYLCASSGGRSYNSPLHFGNGTRLTVT.

The chain's CDR3 is CASSEAGTSGENNEQFF. The CDR3 bases are TGCGCCAGCAGTGAGGCCGGGACTAGCGGGGAAAACAATGAGCAGTTCTTC. This chain joins TRBV10-1 and TRBJ2-1; 13 bases agree with TRBD2. The V and J ends lost 2 bases and 5 bases, in that order; junction bases with no gene match: 6. The CDR3 contains 17 residues. Germline CDR1 reads WNHNN; CDR2 reads SYGVQD (reference sequence).

This clone was seen a few times. V usage is TRBV7-9 and J usage is TRBJ1-1; D is unresolved. The CDR3 is 13 residues long. Trimming removed 8 bases from V and 3 bases from J, with 13 bases in between. CDR1 is SEHNR, CDR2 FQNEAQ, per germline (reference sequence). CDR3 sequence reads: CASLEAGYTEAFF. The CDR3, as DNA: TGTGCCAGCTTAGAGGCGGGGTACACTGAAGCTTTCTTT.

This sequence joins TRBV4-2 and TRBJ1-2; possibly TRBD1 for D (6 bases). CDR3 length: 14 residues. The ends were cut back, 4 bases at V and 8 bases at J, with 17 bases in the middle. Germline assignment: CDR1 LGHNA and CDR2 YNFKEQ. DNA for the CDR3: TGTGCCAGCAGCCTACAGGGTGTGACGGGGGGCTACACCTTC. This gives the protein CASSLQGVTGGYTF.

The chain joins TRBV11-1 to TRBJ1-1; D gene uncertain. Germline V gene sequence: CDR1 SGHAT, CDR2 FQDESV (reference sequence). The CDR3 loop spans 13 amino acids. Trimming removed 6 bases at V and 5 bases at J, with 13 bases between. The CDR3 DNA follows: TGTGCCAGCAGTCATTTCGGCGGTACTGAAGCTTTCTTT. Protein sequence: CASSHFGGTEAFF.

V usage is TRBV9 and J usage is TRBJ1-6; 8 bases are shared with TRBD1. Germline CDR1 SGDLS, CDR2 YYNGEE. This CDR3 comprises 16 residues. The ends lost 2 bases at V and 8 bases at J; junction bases unmatched: 9. The CDR3 is CASSVLGGQADSPLHF. CDR3 DNA: TGTGCCAGCAGCGTTCTCGGGGGACAGGCCGATTCACCCCTCCACTTT.

This clone appeared a single time. The V call is TRBV6-5, the J call TRBJ2-3; 7 bases agree with TRBD1. Trimming removed 7 bases from V and 1 base from J; junction bases left unmatched: 5. This CDR3 is built from 14 residues. Looked up from germline, CDR1 is MNHEY and CDR2 is SVGAGI. Here the CDR3 reads CASNRQGRTDTQYF. The CDR3 nucleotides read TGTGCCAGCAACCGACAGGGCCGCACAGATACGCAGTATTTT.

The J gene is TRBJ1-2, the V gene TRBV7-8; TRBD1 might be the D (5 bases). Trimming left V 6 bases short and J 5 bases short, with 22 bases between. The CDR3 totals 16 residues. Looked up from germline, CDR1 is SGHVS and CDR2 is FQNEAQ. The CDR3 DNA sequence: TGTGCCAGCAGTCCATTTTCCGGGGGAGGGAATTATGGCTACACCTTC. Protein: CASSPFSGGGNYGYTF.

V and J are TRBV11-2 and TRBJ1-3; 11 bases line up with TRBD1. With V trimmed by 3 bases and J by 3 bases, 1 base remained unmatched. Looked up from germline, CDR1 is SGHAT and CDR2 is FQNNGV. CDR3 length equals 15 residues. The CDR3 coding sequence is TGTGCCAGCAGCTTGGGACAGGGGGGTGGAAACACCATATATTTT. Translated: CASSLGQGGGNTIYF. Variable domain in full (rest from reference TRBV11-2 and TRBJ1-3): EAGVAQSPRYKIIEKRQSVAFWCNPISGHATLYWYQQILGQGPKLLIQFQNNGVVDDSQLPKDRFSAERLKGVDSTLKIQPAKLEDSAVYLCASSLGQGGGNTIYFGEGSWLTVV.

This chain connects TRBV5-1 to TRBJ2-7; maybe TRBD2 (6 bases). V was trimmed by 0 bases and J by 0 bases, leaving 10 bases between them. Per germline, CDR1 SGHRS and CDR2 YFSETQ. The CDR3 covers 15 residues. The CDR3 here is CASSLAGRSSYEQYF. The CDR3 DNA sequence: TGCGCCAGCAGCTTGGCAGGGAGGAGCTCCTACGAGCAGTACTTC. The full variable domain, its missing parts supplied by reference TRBV5-1 and TRBJ2-7, is KAGVTQTPRYLIKTRGQQVTLSCSPISGHRSVSWYQQTPGQGLQFLFEYFSETQRNKGNFPGRFSGRQFSNSRSEMNVSTLELGDSALYLCASSLAGRSSYEQYFGPGTRLTVT.

The V and J genes are TRBV13 and TRBJ1-2, with 7 nucleotides matching TRBD1. CDR3 length: 17 residues. J gave up 2 bases and V 0 bases, and 9 bases lay outside the gene matches. Germline loops: CDR1 PRHDT, CDR2 FYEKMQ (reference sequence). CDR3 amino acids: CASSLGFFRGWNYGYTF. The CDR3 region has the DNA TGTGCCAGCAGCTTAGGCTTTTTCAGGGGGTGGAACTATGGCTACACCTTC.

The chain combines TRBV9 with TRBJ1-6; D not certain. The CDR3 covers 14 residues. The germline V gene encodes CDR1 SGDLS and CDR2 YYNGEE. V lost 0 bases and J 6 bases, leaving 7 bases between the germline ends. The CDR3 loop reads CASSVDYSNSPLHF. The CDR3 DNA reads as TGTGCCAGCAGCGTAGATTACAGTAATTCACCCCTCCACTTT.

The sample holds one count of this clone. The rearrangement links TRBV6-1 to TRBJ1-1, with D unresolved. V was shortened by 2 bases and J by 1 base, with 8 bases between the two germline ends. CDR1 is MNHNS, CDR2 SASEGT, per germline. The CDR3 runs to 14 residues. The CDR3 spells CASSEHAGNTEAFF. CDR3 coding DNA: TGTGCCAGCAGTGAACATGCGGGGAACACTGAAGCTTTCTTT.

This clone was observed a few times. The J gene is TRBJ1-5, the V gene TRBV27, with 9 bases that match TRBD1. Per the germline V gene, CDR1 is MNHEY and CDR2 is SMNVEV (reference sequence). This CDR3 is 19 amino acids long. Germline trimming cut 6 bases from V and 9 bases from J; bases unmatched to any gene: 24. The CDR3 protein is CASRPTPGTGYFVGGPQHF. CDR3 nucleotide sequence: TGTGCCAGCAGACCAACCCCCGGGACAGGGTATTTCGTAGGTGGGCCCCAGCATTTT.

The chain uses TRBV7-2 and TRBJ1-2, with a weak D call TRBD1 (5 bases). The CDR3 sequence is 13 residues long. Trimming removed 3 bases at V and 2 bases at J, with 7 bases between. The germline V gene encodes CDR1 SGHTA and CDR2 FQGNSA. This CDR3 is CASSLTVNYGYTF. The CDR3 nucleotides are TGTGCCAGCAGCTTGACAGTGAACTATGGCTACACCTTC.

This chain connects TRBV6-1 to TRBJ2-7; D possibly corresponds to TRBD2 (5 bases). This CDR3 is built from 16 residues. Trimming cost V 0 bases and J 0 bases, with 12 bases left between them. Germline V gives CDR1 MNHNS, CDR2 SASEGT. CDR3 loop: CASSEAGQRVSYEQYF. The CDR3 coding sequence is TGTGCCAGCAGTGAAGCAGGCCAGAGGGTCTCCTACGAGCAGTACTTC.

The V call is TRBV30, the J call TRBJ1-1; D gene unclear. CDR1 is GTSNPN, CDR2 SVGIG, per germline (reference sequence). This CDR3 has 13 amino acids. Trimming shortened V by 5 bases and J by 1 base, and 11 bases separated the two germline ends. CDR3 in amino acids: CAWAHGSNTEAFF. DNA for the CDR3: TGTGCCTGGGCCCACGGGTCGAACACTGAAGCTTTCTTT. The full variable domain, its missing parts supplied by reference TRBV30 and TRBJ1-1, is SQTIHQWPATLVQPVGSPLSLECTVEGTSNPNLYWYRQAAGRGLQLLFYSVGIGQISSEVPQNLSASRPQDRQFILSSKKLLLSDSGFYLCAWAHGSNTEAFFGQGTRLTVV.

This clone was seen a few times. The chain has TRBV7-3 and TRBJ1-3; D is ambiguous. Germline V gene sequence: CDR1 SGHTA, CDR2 FQGTGA. The V end lost 1 base, the J end lost 0 bases, and 4 bases lay between the germline ends. The CDR3 covers 14 residues. The DNA for the CDR3 is TGTGCCAGCAGCTTAATCGGCTCTGGAAACACCATATATTTT. Protein sequence: CASSLIGSGNTIYF.

The rearrangement uses TRBV9 and TRBJ2-2, with 7 bases that match TRBD2. The junction had 7 bases not matched to a gene; V was cut back by 4 bases and J by 1 base. Germline CDR1 is SGDLS and CDR2 is YYNGEE. The CDR3 is made up of 16 amino acids. This chain's CDR3 is CASSPRASGNTGELFF. The CDR3 DNA reads TGTGCCAGCAGCCCCCGGGCTAGCGGGAACACCGGGGAGCTGTTTTTT.

V usage is TRBV19 and J usage is TRBJ2-2; 9 bases are shared with TRBD1. The CDR3 spans 17 residues. Germline CDR1 reads LNHDA; CDR2 reads SQIVND (reference sequence). J was trimmed by 1 base and V by 6 bases; bases with no gene match: 9. The CDR3 bases are TGTGCCAGTAGCCCGGACAGGGGAGTAAAGAACACCGGGGAGCTGTTTTTT. Translation: CASSPDRGVKNTGELFF.